The 29 T cell receptor beta chains below all came from one sample that was sequenced in a study of blood T cell repertoires in COVID-19. The data were produced by immunoSEQ multiplex PCR, yet TCRdb's version contains in-frame clones alone and is incomplete. Among fewer than 200,000 clones, roughly 85% were seen once, and the ten largest hold under 6.5%. The sequencing sample was made of peripheral blood. Receptors were obtained from a woman aged 45-65 years with COVID-19, enrolled during active disease.

The gene calls are TRBV5-1 and TRBJ2-1; 7 bases agree with TRBD1. The CDR3 has 15 amino acids. J lost 2 bases, V lost 1 base, and 3 bases had no gene match. Germline lookup yields CDR1 SGHRS and CDR2 YFSETQ. The CDR3 DNA reads as TGCGCCAGCAGCTTGACAGGGGAAACCTACAATGAGCAGTTCTTC. Its protein is CASSLTGETYNEQFF.

Here the CDR3 DNA reads TGTGCCATCAGCCAGACAGGGAACTCCTACGAGCAGTACTTC. Translation: CAISQTGNSYEQYF. This chain uses TRBV10-3 with TRBJ2-7; 7 bases match TRBD1. The trim removed 6 bases at V and 0 bases at J, leaving 5 bases unmatched. The CDR3 is made up of 14 amino acids. The germline V gene has CDR1 ENHRY and CDR2 SYGVKD.

This clone came up once. The chain recombines TRBV15 with TRBJ2-2; 7 bases are shared with TRBD1. Germline V CDR1 and CDR2: LNHNV, YYDKDF (reference sequence). This CDR3 comprises 15 residues. Trimming cost V 5 bases and J 3 bases; bases outside gene matches: 6. CDR3 amino acids: CATSETGSYTGELFF. CDR3 bases: TGTGCCACCAGCGAGACAGGGTCCTACACCGGGGAGCTGTTTTTT.

This clone came up once. The V and J genes are TRBV3-1 (or the pseudogene TRBV3-2) and TRBJ1-2, with D tentatively TRBD1 (5 bases). V lost 5 bases and J 1 base, leaving 17 bases between the germline ends. There are 16 residues in the CDR3. Germline loops: CDR1 LGHDT, CDR2 YNNKEL (reference sequence). The CDR3 DNA reads TGTGCCAGCAGCGTCCGGGACTTGCCACATAACTATGGCTACACCTTC. Translated, it gives CASSVRDLPHNYGYTF.

This clone has only one observation. The chain couples TRBV28 to TRBJ2-7; TRBD1 aligns across 9 bases. V lost 1 base and J lost 3; bases outside the gene matches: 4. Germline CDR1 is MDHEN and CDR2 is SYDVKM. The CDR3 totals 15 residues. The CDR3 region has the DNA TGTGCCAGCAGTTTATCGGGACAGGGCCTCTACGAGCAGTACTTC. Translated, it gives CASSLSGQGLYEQYF.

The J gene is TRBJ2-7, the V gene TRBV19; the D gene is possibly TRBD1 (6 bases). V lost 4 bases and J 3 bases, leaving 16 bases between the germline ends. The germline V gene encodes CDR1 LNHDA and CDR2 SQIVND (reference sequence). This CDR3 contains 15 residues. CDR3 DNA: TGTGCCAGTAGTACACCGGGACACCCTTTCTACGAGCAGTACTTC. This translates into CASSTPGHPFYEQYF.

CDR3 DNA: TGTGCCAGCAGCTTTACCGGGACAGGGAACACTGAAGCTTTCTTT. This translates into CASSFTGTGNTEAFF. The chain couples TRBV7-3 to TRBJ1-1, with TRBD1 matching 8 bases. The germline gives CDR1 SGHTA, CDR2 FQGTGA. CDR3 length equals 15 residues. The J segment lost 1 base and the V segment lost 3 bases, leaving 4 bases of the junction unmatched. Variable domain in full (rest from reference TRBV7-3 and TRBJ1-1): GAGVSQTPSNKVTEKGKYVELRCDPISGHTALYWYRQSLGQGPEFLIYFQGTGAADDSGLPNDRFFAVRPEGSVSTLKIQRTERGDSAVYLCASSFTGTGNTEAFFGQGTRLTVV.

The table lists this clone with a count of one. The chain employs TRBV19 and TRBJ2-3, with 9 bases identical to TRBD2. Germline loops: CDR1 LNHDA, CDR2 SQIVND (reference sequence). The CDR3 runs to 15 residues. V trimming: 6 bases; J trimming: 0 bases; junction bases outside the gene matches: 4. CDR3 in amino acids: CASRERGASTDTQYF. CDR3 DNA: TGTGCCAGTAGGGAGCGGGGGGCTAGCACAGATACGCAGTATTTT.

The rearrangement links TRBV4-1 to TRBJ2-5, with D hard to call. Germline values: CDR1 MGHRA, CDR2 YSYEKL. V was clipped by 3 bases and J by 0 bases, with 14 bases between them. The CDR3 loop spans 16 amino acids. CDR3 DNA sequence: TGCGCCAGCAGCCAGCTAGATCGGCCAAACCAAGAGACCCAGTACTTC. It specifies CASSQLDRPNQETQYF.

This clone was seen just once. The chain uses TRBV7-6 and TRBJ2-2, with 9 bases aligning to TRBD2. Trimming at V came to 4 bases and at J to 0 bases, leaving 3 bases not matched to a gene. The CDR3 is 16 residues long. Germline V CDR1 and CDR2: SGHVS, FNYEAQ. The CDR3 loop is CASSSLAGANTGELFF. The CDR3 DNA sequence: TGTGCCAGCAGCTCGTTAGCGGGGGCGAACACCGGGGAGCTGTTTTTT.

This clone was picked up one time. The V call is TRBV5-6, the J call TRBJ2-3, with a weak D call TRBD2 (6 bases). The CDR3 runs to 14 residues. V was trimmed by 4 bases and J by 3 bases, leaving 12 bases between them. Looked up from germline, CDR1 is SGHDT and CDR2 is YYEEEE. The CDR3 protein is CASSRAGTTDTQYF. Written as DNA, the CDR3 is TGTGCCAGCAGCCGCGCCGGGACTACAGATACGCAGTATTTT.

This chain connects TRBV11-3 to TRBJ2-5; a weak D match, TRBD2 (7 bases). V lost 5 bases and J 2 bases, leaving 15 bases between the germline ends. Germline CDR1 is SGHNT and CDR2 is YENEEA. This CDR3 spans 15 amino acids. The DNA of the CDR3 is TGTGCCAGCAGCGTGGGGGGGGACATACAAGAGACCCAGTACTTC. It yields the protein CASSVGGDIQETQYF.

This chain uses TRBV13 with TRBJ2-7; tentative D call: TRBD2 (7 bases). Germline values: CDR1 PRHDT, CDR2 FYEKMQ (reference sequence). V lost 7 bases to trimming and J lost 6 bases, with 19 bases between them. This CDR3 spans 14 amino acids. The CDR3 nucleotides read TGTGCCAGCACCCCGGTGCGCGGGGGCGCCGAGCAGTACTTC. The encoded protein is CASTPVRGGAEQYF. Complete variable domain (other parts from reference TRBV13 and TRBJ2-7): AAGVIQSPRHLIKEKRETATLKCYPIPRHDTVYWYQQGPGQDPQFLISFYEKMQSDKGSIPDRFSAQQFSDYHSELNMSSLELGDSALYFCASTPVRGGAEQYFGPGTRLTVT.

The chain recombines TRBV3-1 (or the pseudogene TRBV3-2) with TRBJ2-3; the match to TRBD2 covers 7 bases. The CDR3 contains 16 residues. V was pared by 1 base and J by 1 base, with 5 bases of the junction left unmatched. Germline CDR1 LGHDT, CDR2 YNNKEL (reference sequence). CDR3 bases: TGTGCCAGCAGCCAAGGCCCCCTAGCGGGCACAGATACGCAGTATTTT. It encodes CASSQGPLAGTDTQYF.

This clone was detected once. The CDR3 loop is CAWSVLGGGQPQHF. The CDR3 DNA sequence: TGTGCCTGGAGTGTATTAGGGGGTGGGCAGCCCCAGCATTTT. V is TRBV30 and J is TRBJ1-5, with D perhaps matching TRBD1 (6 bases). V gave up 0 bases and J gave up 7 bases, with 13 bases separating them. Per the germline V gene, CDR1 is GTSNPN and CDR2 is SVGIG (reference sequence). The CDR3 totals 14 residues.

The chain links TRBV2 to TRBJ1-4; TRBD1 might be the D (5 bases). Deletions cut 7 bases from V and 7 bases from J, with 10 bases between. The CDR3 has 12 residues. The V gene's germline CDR1 is SNHLY and CDR2 FYNNEI. The CDR3 nucleotides are TGTGCCAGCACCAGGGAGGGTGAAAAACTGTTTTTT. Translated, it gives CASTREGEKLFF.

The genes are TRBV2 and TRBJ1-2; D is unresolved. Germline-derived CDR1 and CDR2 are SNHLY and FYNNEI. Trimming stripped 7 bases from V and 7 bases from J, with 16 bases between. The CDR3 consists of 13 residues. This chain's CDR3 is CASNPGPESGYTF. CDR3 bases: TGTGCCAGCAACCCCGGTCCGGAGTCTGGCTACACCTTC.

The chain has TRBV27 and TRBJ1-1, with D possibly TRBD1 on 6 matching bases. The CDR3 is made up of 13 amino acids. Looked up from germline, CDR1 is MNHEY and CDR2 is SMNVEV (reference sequence). Trimming pared 6 bases from V and 5 bases from J, leaving 13 bases between. The CDR3 protein is CASRRNRETEAFF. The CDR3 DNA sequence: TGTGCCAGCAGGCGGAACAGGGAAACTGAAGCTTTCTTT.

The chain uses TRBV5-1 and TRBJ1-3; 7 bases are shared with TRBD1. CDR1 and CDR2 (germline): SGHRS, YFSETQ. V trimming: 4 bases; J trimming: 1 base; junction bases outside the gene matches: 8. The CDR3 totals 16 residues. The chain's CDR3 is CASSLTMTGSGNTIYF. Here the CDR3 DNA reads TGCGCCAGCAGCCTAACAATGACAGGGTCTGGAAACACCATATATTTT.

The table lists this clone with a few counts. The V and J genes are TRBV2 and TRBJ2-3; TRBD1 aligns across 8 bases. Unmatched junction bases numbered 10, after V lost 3 bases and J lost 2 bases. The CDR3 covers 17 residues. Germline lookup yields CDR1 SNHLY and CDR2 FYNNEI. The CDR3 region is CASSETKQGVATDTQYF. CDR3 bases: TGTGCCAGCAGTGAGACGAAACAGGGGGTGGCCACAGATACGCAGTATTTT.

The genes are TRBV18 and TRBJ1-1; a weak D match, TRBD1 (5 bases). The CDR3 runs to 14 residues. Per germline, CDR1 KGHSH and CDR2 LQKENI. Trimming cost V 1 base and J 1 base, with 7 bases left between them. The CDR3 sequence is CASSPQGKNTEAFF. The CDR3 DNA is TGTGCCAGCTCACCACAGGGGAAGAACACTGAAGCTTTCTTT.

V usage is TRBV27 and J usage is TRBJ2-7; D not certain. Trimming left V 6 bases short and J 6 bases short, with 15 bases between. Per germline, CDR1 MNHEY and CDR2 SMNVEV (reference sequence). CDR3 length: 13 residues. In nucleotides, the CDR3 is TGTGCCAGCAGCAAAGGTCCTGCTAGCGAGCAGTACTTC. It is translated as CASSKGPASEQYF.

The chain joins TRBV4-2 to TRBJ1-1, with TRBD1 as a possible D gene (6 bases). The CDR3 is made up of 13 amino acids. Germline V gives CDR1 LGHNA, CDR2 YNFKEQ. Trimming stripped 2 bases from V and 6 bases from J, with 10 bases between. The CDR3 sequence is CASSQTGWAEAFF. CDR3 in DNA: TGTGCCAGCAGCCAAACAGGGTGGGCTGAAGCTTTCTTT.

This sequence joins TRBV7-3 and TRBJ2-1, with 9 bases aligning to TRBD2. The V and J ends lost 5 bases and 8 bases, in that order; junction bases with no gene match: 13. The germline CDR1 and CDR2 sequences are SGHTA and FQGTGA. This CDR3 comprises 16 residues. The CDR3 DNA reads as TGTGCCAGCAGCCCGTTAGCGGGGGTGGCCTTACATGAGCAGTTCTTC. It is translated as CASSPLAGVALHEQFF.

The chain has TRBV6-5 and TRBJ1-2; D not certain. Germline assignment: CDR1 MNHEY and CDR2 SVGAGI. The CDR3 runs 14 residues. V lost 7 bases and J 4 bases, leaving 16 bases between the germline ends. For the CDR3, the DNA is TGTGCCAGCACCAATCCGGGGTCACCCTATGGCTACACCTTC. Its protein is CASTNPGSPYGYTF.

The table lists this clone with a count of one. The V call is TRBV6-5, the J call TRBJ2-7; D might be TRBD1 (6 bases). V lost 6 bases and J 3 bases, leaving 15 bases between the germline ends. From germline, CDR1 is MNHEY and CDR2 SVGAGI. The CDR3 is 14 amino acids. CDR3 nucleotides: TGTGCCAGCAGCCTGGGGGCGGGTCGCTACGAGCAGTACTTC. Translated, it gives CASSLGAGRYEQYF.

V usage is TRBV5-6 and J usage is TRBJ2-5, with 9 bases matching TRBD2. Germline CDR1 SGHDT, CDR2 YYEEEE. Trimming at V came to 4 bases and at J to 4 bases, leaving 8 bases not matched to a gene. The CDR3 covers 15 residues. The CDR3 sequence: CASSLESGGRETQYF. CDR3 in DNA: TGTGCCAGCAGCCTCGAGAGCGGGGGGCGAGAGACCCAGTACTTC.

The chain uses TRBV11-3 and TRBJ2-3; maybe TRBD2 (6 bases). Trimming took 5 bases from V and 0 from J, leaving 12 bases between them. This CDR3 spans 15 amino acids. Per germline, CDR1 SGHNT and CDR2 YENEEA. CDR3 in DNA: TGTGCCAGCAGCCCGCGAGGGACTAGCACAGATACGCAGTATTTT. Amino acids: CASSPRGTSTDTQYF.

V is TRBV7-3 and J is TRBJ2-1; TRBD2 matches 11 bases. V lost 4 bases, J lost 6 bases, and 5 bases stayed unmatched. Germline lookup yields CDR1 SGHTA and CDR2 FQGTGA. The CDR3 covers 15 residues. CDR3 residues: CASSSTSGGFNEQFF. DNA for the CDR3: TGTGCCAGCAGCTCTACTAGCGGGGGTTTCAATGAGCAGTTCTTC.